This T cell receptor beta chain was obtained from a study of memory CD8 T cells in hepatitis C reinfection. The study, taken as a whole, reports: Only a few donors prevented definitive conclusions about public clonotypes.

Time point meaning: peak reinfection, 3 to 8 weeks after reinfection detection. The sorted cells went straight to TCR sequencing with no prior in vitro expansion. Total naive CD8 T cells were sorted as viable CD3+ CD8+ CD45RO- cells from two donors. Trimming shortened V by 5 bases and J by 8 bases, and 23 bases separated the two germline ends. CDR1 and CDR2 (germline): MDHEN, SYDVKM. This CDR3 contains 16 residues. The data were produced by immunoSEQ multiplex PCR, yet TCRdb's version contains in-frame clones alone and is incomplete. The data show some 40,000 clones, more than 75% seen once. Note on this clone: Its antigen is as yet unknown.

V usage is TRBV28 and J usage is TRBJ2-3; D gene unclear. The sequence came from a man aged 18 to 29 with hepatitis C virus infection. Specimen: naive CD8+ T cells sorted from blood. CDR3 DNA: TGTGCCAGCAGTCCCAGAGGCGGAGCCCCCCCGCGTACGCAGTATTTT. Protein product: CASSPRGGAPPRTQYF.